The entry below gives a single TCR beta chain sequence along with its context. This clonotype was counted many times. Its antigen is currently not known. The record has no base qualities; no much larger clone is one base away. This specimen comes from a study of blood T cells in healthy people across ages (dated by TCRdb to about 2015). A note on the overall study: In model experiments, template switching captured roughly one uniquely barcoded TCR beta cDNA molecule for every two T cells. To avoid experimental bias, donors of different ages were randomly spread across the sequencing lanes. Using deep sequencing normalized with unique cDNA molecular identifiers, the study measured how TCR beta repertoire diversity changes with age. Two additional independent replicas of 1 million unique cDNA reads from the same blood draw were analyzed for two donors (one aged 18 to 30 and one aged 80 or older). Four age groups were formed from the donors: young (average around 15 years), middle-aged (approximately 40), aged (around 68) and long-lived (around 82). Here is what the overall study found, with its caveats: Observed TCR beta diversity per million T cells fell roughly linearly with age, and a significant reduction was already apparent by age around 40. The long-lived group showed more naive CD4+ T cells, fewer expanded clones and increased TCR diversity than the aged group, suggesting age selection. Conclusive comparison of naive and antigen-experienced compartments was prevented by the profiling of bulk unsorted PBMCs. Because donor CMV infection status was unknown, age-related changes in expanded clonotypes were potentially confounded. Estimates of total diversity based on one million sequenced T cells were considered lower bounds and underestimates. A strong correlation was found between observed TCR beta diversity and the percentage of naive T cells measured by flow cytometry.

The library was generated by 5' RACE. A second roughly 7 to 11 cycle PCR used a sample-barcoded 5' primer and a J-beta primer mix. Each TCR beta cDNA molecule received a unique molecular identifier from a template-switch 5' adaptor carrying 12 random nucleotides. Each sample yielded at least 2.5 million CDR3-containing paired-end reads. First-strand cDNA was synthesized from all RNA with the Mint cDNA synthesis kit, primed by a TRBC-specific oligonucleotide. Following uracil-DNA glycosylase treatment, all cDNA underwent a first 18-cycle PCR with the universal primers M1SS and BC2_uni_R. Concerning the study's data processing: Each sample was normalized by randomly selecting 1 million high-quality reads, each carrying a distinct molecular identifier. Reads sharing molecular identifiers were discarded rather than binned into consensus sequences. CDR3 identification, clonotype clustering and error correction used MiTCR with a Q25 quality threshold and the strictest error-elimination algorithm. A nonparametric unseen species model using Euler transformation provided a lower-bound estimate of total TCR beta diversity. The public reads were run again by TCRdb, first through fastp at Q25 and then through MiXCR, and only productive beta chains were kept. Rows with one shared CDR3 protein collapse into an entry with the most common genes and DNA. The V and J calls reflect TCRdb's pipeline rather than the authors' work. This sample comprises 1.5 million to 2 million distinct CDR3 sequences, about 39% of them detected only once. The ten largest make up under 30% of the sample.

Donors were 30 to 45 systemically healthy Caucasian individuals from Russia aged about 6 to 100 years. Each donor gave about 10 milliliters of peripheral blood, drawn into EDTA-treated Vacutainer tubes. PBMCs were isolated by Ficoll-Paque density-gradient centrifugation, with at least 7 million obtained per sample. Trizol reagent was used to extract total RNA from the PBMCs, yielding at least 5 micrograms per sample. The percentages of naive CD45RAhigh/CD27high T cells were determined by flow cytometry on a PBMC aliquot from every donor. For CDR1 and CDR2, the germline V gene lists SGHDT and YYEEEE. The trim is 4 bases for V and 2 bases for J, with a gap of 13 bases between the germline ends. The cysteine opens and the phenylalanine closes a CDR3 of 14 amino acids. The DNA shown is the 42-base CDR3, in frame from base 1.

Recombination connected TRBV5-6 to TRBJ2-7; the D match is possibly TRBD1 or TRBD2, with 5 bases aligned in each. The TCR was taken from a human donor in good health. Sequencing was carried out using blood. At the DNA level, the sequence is TGTGCCAGCAGCCGGATGGGGGAGACCTACGAGCAGTACTTC. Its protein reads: CASSRMGETYEQYF.